This note documents a single TCR beta chain sequence. Antigen unknown. Some clones are missing from TCRdb's copy, which holds only in-frame ones; the method was immunoSEQ multiplex PCR. The sample carries around 14,000 clones, 85% to 90% recorded once. The sample originates from a study of PD-1 blockade in mismatch repair-deficient tumors. As to time point: identical approximately 10-day culture without peptide (control). The V and J ends lost 1 base and 13 bases, in that order; junction bases with no gene match: 14. The CDR3 has 16 amino acids. Per germline, CDR1 GTSNPN and CDR2 SVGIG (reference sequence).

The starting material was cells cultured in vitro, obtained from a patient treated with pembrolizumab. The clonotype comes from an adult with mismatch repair-deficient cancer. V and J are TRBV30 and TRBJ1-6, with TRBD1 identical over 9 bases. For the CDR3, the DNA is TGTGCCTGGAGTGCAAAGACGGACAGGGGTAATCGGCCCCTCCACTTT. Protein product: CAWSAKTDRGNRPLHF.